These 17 T cell receptor beta chains were sequenced from one sample in a study of PD-1 blockade in classical Hodgkin lymphoma. Every patient was affected by relapse after autologous stem cell transplantation, while exposure to brentuximab vedotin was not uniform. Clones were sequenced by immunoSEQ multiplex PCR, and TCRdb holds only the in-frame ones, with some missing. The table lists approximately 17,000 clones, about two thirds of them singletons. The source material was peripheral blood mononuclear cells (PBMCs), sampled before the second cycle of nivolumab. Receptor source: a human donor with classical Hodgkin lymphoma.

The chain carries TRBV29-1 and TRBJ2-1; D gene unclear. Trimming cost V 4 bases and J 2 bases, with 12 bases left between them. CDR1 SQVTM and CDR2 ANQGSEA come from the germline V gene. The CDR3 runs to 14 residues. The CDR3 DNA sequence: TGCAGCGTTGGTGGGTCGGTGGCCTACAATGAGCAGTTCTTC. Translated: CSVGGSVAYNEQFF.

The genes are TRBV6-5 and TRBJ1-1; a weak D match, TRBD1 (6 bases). V dropped 4 bases and J dropped 10 bases, with 16 bases sitting between them. CDR1 and CDR2 from the germline V gene are MNHEY and SVGAGI. CDR3 length equals 13 residues. The CDR3 DNA follows: TGTGCCAGCAGTTTCTCAGGGGAAGTGGGAGCTTTCTTT. Translation gives CASSFSGEVGAFF.

The V and J genes are TRBV9 and TRBJ2-5; D uncertain. The DNA matches TRBJ2-7 better at its end, which makes the J call doubtful. The V gene's germline CDR1 is SGDLS and CDR2 YYNGEE. The CDR3 sequence is 13 residues long. This chain's CDR3 is CASSVISGGEQYF. CDR3 bases: TGTGCCAGCAGCGTAATCTCCGGCGGCGAGCAGTACTTC.

This clone is medium-sized in the sample. The chain employs TRBV2 and TRBJ1-2, with a tentative D call TRBD1 (5 bases). This CDR3 region has 15 residues. CDR1 is SNHLY and CDR2 is FYNNEI in the germline V gene. V dropped 3 bases and J dropped 4 bases, with 15 bases sitting between them. The CDR3 DNA reads TGTGCCAGCAGTGATGAGGGCAGGGAGTCCTATGGCTACACCTTC. Translated, it gives CASSDEGRESYGYTF.

The chain uses TRBV6-1 and TRBJ1-6; 7 nucleotides line up with TRBD1. Germline CDR1 MNHNS, CDR2 SASEGT. This CDR3 spans 15 amino acids. Trimming took 4 bases from V and 5 from J; bases not matched to a gene: 5. This CDR3 reads CASSGGTANNSPLHF. CDR3 sequence (DNA): TGTGCCAGCAGTGGAGGGACAGCAAATAATTCACCCCTCCACTTT.

The sample holds a few counts of this clone. V usage is TRBV5-1 and J usage is TRBJ2-3; D might be TRBD2 (6 bases). Germline CDR1 reads SGHRS; CDR2 reads YFSETQ. V lost 4 bases, J lost 1 base, and 13 bases lay in between. This CDR3 has 15 residues. The CDR3 DNA reads as TGCGCCAGCAGCCGTGGAGGGCCGGGCACAGATACGCAGTATTTT. Translation: CASSRGGPGTDTQYF.

The gene calls are TRBV28 and TRBJ1-2; D is possibly TRBD1 (5 bases). The V gene's germline CDR1 is MDHEN and CDR2 SYDVKM. V shed 2 bases and J shed 4 bases, with 14 bases lying between them. The CDR3 runs to 15 residues. As DNA, the CDR3 is TGTGCCAGCAGTTTACCTCAAGGGACCCTCTATGGCTACACCTTC. Amino acids: CASSLPQGTLYGYTF.

This clone was picked up one time. The chain links TRBV11-3 to TRBJ1-1; D is possibly TRBD1 (6 bases). V lost 6 bases, J lost 11 bases, and 16 bases lay in between. CDR1 is SGHNT, CDR2 YENEEA, per germline. There are 12 residues in the CDR3. The CDR3 sequence is CASSSRGGQAFF. CDR3 DNA: TGTGCCAGCAGTTCGAGGGGGGGGCAGGCTTTCTTT.

A single count supports this clone. The genes are TRBV28 and TRBJ2-3; D unresolved. The ends were cut back, 1 base at V and 6 bases at J, with 5 bases in the middle. Germline V lookup: CDR1 MDHEN, CDR2 SYDVKM. This CDR3 has 12 residues. The DNA of the CDR3 is TGTGCCAGCAGTTTATTCTGGGATACGCAGTATTTT. This sequence encodes CASSLFWDTQYF. The full variable domain, rest sourced from reference TRBV28 and TRBJ2-3, is DVKVTQSSRYLVKRTGEKVFLECVQDMDHENMFWYRQDPGLGLRLIYFSYDVKMKEKGDIPEGYSVSREKKERFSLILESASTNQTSMYLCASSLFWDTQYFGPGTRLTVL.

This chain uses TRBV19 with TRBJ2-5; D is uncertain. V lost 3 bases and J lost 2, with 7 bases in between. The CDR3 has 13 residues. CDR1 is LNHDA and CDR2 is SQIVND in the germline V gene (reference sequence). The DNA for the CDR3 is TGTGCCAGTAGTATTCTCACACAAGAGACCCAGTACTTC. Encoded protein: CASSILTQETQYF. The full variable domain, in which reference TRBV19 and TRBJ2-5 provide the parts outside the CDR3, is DGGITQSPKYLFRKEGQNVTLSCEQNLNHDAMYWYRQDPGQGLRLIYYSQIVNDFQKGDIAEGYSVSREKKESFPLTVTSAQKNPTAFYLCASSILTQETQYFGPGTRLLVL.

This clone appeared once. This chain links TRBV21-1 with TRBJ1-2. TRBV21-1 is described as a pseudogene. The CDR3 runs 15 residues. Here the CDR3 DNA reads TGTGCCAGCAGCAAAGTCCCGGGTTCCAGCTATGGCTACACCTTC. Translating gives CASSKVPGSSYGYTF.

This clone ranks as medium-sized. In DNA, the CDR3 is TGTGCCAGCAGCGTATATGGGTCCTATAATTCACCCCTCCACTTT. Translation: CASSVYGSYNSPLHF. The J gene is TRBJ1-6, the V gene TRBV9; D is unresolved. CDR1 is SGDLS and CDR2 is YYNGEE in the germline V gene. The CDR3 loop spans 15 amino acids. Trimming left V 1 base short and J 1 base short, with 6 bases between. Supplemented by reference TRBV9 and TRBJ1-6, the full variable domain reads DSGVTQTPKHLITATGQRVTLRCSPRSGDLSVYWYQQSLDQGLQFLIQYYNGEERAKGNILERFSAQQFPDLHSELNLSSLELGDSALYFCASSVYGSYNSPLHFGNGTRLTVT.

V is TRBV5-1 and J is TRBJ1-1; 7 bases map to TRBD1. The V gene end was trimmed by 7 bases and the J gene end by 8 bases; junction bases not matched to a gene: 17. CDR3 length: 15 amino acids. CDR1 and CDR2 from the germline V gene are SGHRS and YFSETQ. CDR3 sequence (DNA): TGCGCCAGCGCTAAAACGGGACAGCATAACTCCGAAGCTTTCTTT. Its translation is CASAKTGQHNSEAFF.

This clone qualifies as medium-sized. V and J are TRBV7-9 and TRBJ2-7; D gene unclear. Germline-derived CDR1 and CDR2 are SEHNR and FQNEAQ (reference sequence). With 4 bases removed from V and 2 bases from J, the gap between germline ends came to 18 bases. This CDR3 has 16 amino acids. The DNA of the CDR3 is TGTGCCAGCAGCTCCGCCGAGCCAGACAAAGCCTACGAGCAGTACTTC. Its protein product is CASSSAEPDKAYEQYF.

This clone occurred a few times. The chain couples TRBV5-1 to TRBJ2-1; 9 bases match TRBD2. The germline V gene encodes CDR1 SGHRS and CDR2 YFSETQ. The junction had 10 bases not matched to a gene; V was cut back by 4 bases and J by 5 bases. The CDR3 covers 16 residues. The CDR3 DNA sequence: TGCGCCAGCAGCATGGGTGCGGGAGGGGGAAACAATGAGCAGTTCTTC. Translating it yields CASSMGAGGGNNEQFF.

The V and J genes are TRBV9 and TRBJ1-6; D gene ambiguous. This CDR3 comprises 12 residues. V was trimmed by 3 bases and J by 7 bases, leaving 5 bases between them. Germline V gene lookup returns CDR1 SGDLS and CDR2 YYNGEE. CDR3 bases: TGTGCCAGCAGCGCTGGGAATTCACCCCTCCACTTT. This translates into CASSAGNSPLHF.

This chain joins TRBV7-9 and TRBJ1-1, with 12 positions matching TRBD1. CDR3 length equals 14 residues. Trimming removed 5 bases from V and 10 bases from J; junction bases left unmatched: 8. CDR1 and CDR2 from the germline V gene are SEHNR and FQNEAQ (reference sequence). The CDR3 protein is CASSPTRDRGPAFF. Written as DNA, the CDR3 is TGTGCCAGCAGCCCTACCCGGGACAGGGGGCCAGCTTTCTTT.